This T cell receptor beta chain was obtained from a study of cytomegalovirus exposure and HLA in healthy donors. Study outcomes and limitations: Exclusion applied to some V segments, including TRBV6-2 and TRBV6-3, as they were indistinguishable. 16,951 TCR beta sequences were associated with HLA alleles at 0.05 false discovery rate in a later analysis. High specificity and sensitivity for cytomegalovirus status were reported for the classifier.

V lost 2 bases to trimming and J lost 6 bases; unmatched junction nucleotides: 8. The CDR3 is 15 residues long. CDR1 and CDR2 from the germline V gene are MRHNA and SNTAGT. This clone was observed a handful of times. Its target is not known. The study ran its PCR with 60 Vbeta and 13 Jbeta primers. Only in-frame clones appear in the TCRdb table, and some are missing; sequencing was by immunoSEQ multiplex PCR. The sample carries 120,000 to 150,000 clones, around 75% recorded once. This TCR came from a woman younger than 45 in good health and CMV-seronegative. The gene calls are TRBV6-4 and TRBJ2-3, with TRBD2 matching 7 bases. Material: PBMCs. CDR3 sequence: CASSDEGGPLDTQYF. The DNA of the CDR3 is TGTGCCAGCAGTGACGAGGGAGGGCCCTTGGATACGCAGTATTTT.